A single T cell receptor beta chain is shown here with its context. Primers included in the PCR were 60 Vbeta and 13 Jbeta primers. Produced via immunoSEQ multiplex PCR; TCRdb's table is partial and in-frame only. Here the sample spans under 200,000 clones, over 70% being singletons. This sample stems from a study of cytomegalovirus exposure and HLA in healthy donors. Trimming cost V 1 base and J 0 bases, with 12 bases left between them. This CDR3 is 16 amino acids long. Germline CDR1 reads SGHVS; CDR2 reads FQNEAQ. This clonotype originated in a man younger than 45 in good health and CMV-seronegative. The chain links TRBV7-8 to TRBJ1-2, with unresolved D. The source material was PBMCs. This CDR3 is CASSLDLGGSNYGYTF. CDR3 nucleotide sequence: TGTGCCAGCAGCTTAGACTTGGGAGGTTCTAACTATGGCTACACCTTC.